This is a list of T cell receptor beta chains from one sample in a study of T cells in Graves' hyperthyroidism and ophthalmopathy. From the multiplex PCR reads, TCRdb called clonotypes with MiXCR, one entry per CDR3 protein. The profile shows 700,000 to 850,000 distinct CDR3 sequences, approximately 36% of them singletons. What was sequenced was blood. These receptors were obtained from a woman aged 40 to 50 with Graves' hyperthyroidism. Both conserved end residues are part of each CDR3. The D gene is left open where the match is weak. Clone size appears in some rows only: once, few, many, or a class for an expanded clone.

TRBJ1-5,13,TRBV2,NA,once,TGTGCCAGCCGGACACCGAACAATCAGCCCCAGCATTTT,CASRTPNNQPQHF
TRBJ1-6,16,TRBV10-3,NA,once,TGTGCCATCAGTTCCGGGGGCGCCCCCAATAATTCACCCCTCCACTTT,CAISSGGAPNNSPLHF
TRBJ1-1,16,TRBV10-2,NA,NA,TGTGCCAGCAGCGTAGGACCACCGGGACGGAACACTGAAGCTTTCTTT,CASSVGPPGRNTEAFF
TRBJ2-2,16,TRBV12-3/TRBV12-4,NA,NA,TGTGCCAGCAGCCAAGCCGGGACTGCCAACACCGGGGAGCTGTTTTTT,CASSQAGTANTGELFF
TRBJ1-5,14,TRBV20-1,TRBD1,NA,TGCAGTGCTAGAAGGACAGGGGGCGAGCAGCCCCAGCATTTT,CSARRTGGEQPQHF
TRBJ1-2,15,TRBV29-1,NA,once,TGCAGCGCCCGTGTCGGGACGAGGGGCTACGGTGGCTACACCTTC,CSARVGTRGYGGYTF
TRBJ1-1,14,TRBV2,NA,many,TGTGCCAGCATACACGATCGGGGGGCCACTGAAGCTTTCTTT,CASIHDRGATEAFF
TRBJ1-2,15,TRBV19,NA,few,TGTGCCAGTAGTAAGGGGCAGGGCCGGGACTATGGCTACACCTTC,CASSKGQGRDYGYTF
TRBJ2-2,16,TRBV6-1,NA,NA,TGTGCCAGCAATCCACAAAGGGGGGTTAGCACCGGGGAGCTGTTTTTT,CASNPQRGVSTGELFF
TRBJ1-2,14,TRBV11-1,NA,NA,TGTGCCTGGAGTGTAAAGGGTGGTGACTATGGCTACACCTTC,CAWSVKGGDYGYTF
TRBJ1-1,13,TRBV29-1,TRBD1,many,TGCAGCGCCCGACAGGGGTTGGACACTGAAGCTTTCTTT,CSARQGLDTEAFF
TRBJ2-7,14,TRBV10-3,TRBD1,few,TGTGCCATCAGTGAGCGGGACAGGGAAAACGAGCAGTACTTC,CAISERDRENEQYF
TRBJ2-7,17,TRBV6-1,TRBD1,NA,TGTGCCAGCAGCGCGCCCCGGAGGAGGGACAGGGCCTACGAGCAGTACTTC,CASSAPRRRDRAYEQYF
TRBJ2-3,15,TRBV7-8,TRBD1,NA,TGTGCCAGCAGCACCGGGACAGGGGCCTTAGATACGCAGTATTTT,CASSTGTGALDTQYF
TRBJ1-1,13,TRBV14,NA,NA,TGTGCCAGCAGCCAAGATTATCTTACTGAAGCTTTCTTT,CASSQDYLTEAFF
TRBJ2-7,13,TRBV20-1,TRBD1,many,TGCAGTGCCACCCGGGACAGGACGAGGGAGCAGTACTTC,CSATRDRTREQYF
TRBJ1-3,15,TRBV20-1,TRBD1,NA,TGCAGTGCTAGTCAGACAGGGGCCGCTGGAAACACCATATATTTT,CSASQTGAAGNTIYF
TRBJ2-7,18,TRBV7-9,TRBD1,NA,TGTGCCAGCAGCCCCCGGGGGACAGGGTCGAGGGGACCCTACGAGCAGTACTTC,CASSPRGTGSRGPYEQYF
TRBJ1-3,14,TRBV10-3,NA,NA,TGTGCCATCAGTCTCACTGACTCTGGAAACACCATATATTTT,CAISLTDSGNTIYF
TRBJ1-2,15,TRBV4-2,NA,NA,TGTGCCAGCAGCCAAGAATTCATACCATCCTATGGCTACACCTTC,CASSQEFIPSYGYTF
TRBJ2-2,14,TRBV14,NA,NA,TGTGCCAGCAGCCAAGTCATGCTGAACGGGGAGCTGTTTTTT,CASSQVMLNGELFF
TRBJ2-5,16,TRBV25-1,TRBD2,few,TGTGCCAGCAGTGAATCCCCTAGCGGGTACCAAGAGACCCAGTACTTC,CASSESPSGYQETQYF
TRBJ1-5,14,TRBV12-3/TRBV12-4,TRBD1,few,TGTGCCAGCAAAGGGCAGGGGGGGATTCAGCCCCAGCATTTT,CASKGQGGIQPQHF
TRBJ1-2,12,TRBV25-1,NA,NA,TGTGCCAGCGCCTCTGGGGCAGATGGCTACACCTTC,CASASGADGYTF
TRBJ1-1,12,TRBV10-3,NA,many,TGTGCCATCAAACAGGCGAACACTGAAGCTTTCTTT,CAIKQANTEAFF
TRBJ1-5,14,TRBV2,NA,few,TGTGCCAGCAGTGCACTCACTAACGATCAGCCCCAGCATTTT,CASSALTNDQPQHF
TRBJ1-1,12,TRBV6-5,NA,few,TGTGCCAGTCGAACGCATGACACTGAAGCTTTCTTT,CASRTHDTEAFF
TRBJ1-1,11,TRBV10-1,NA,many,TGCGCCAGCAGTAGAGGCGGTGAAGCTTTCTTT,CASSRGGEAFF
TRBJ1-5,17,TRBV10-3,NA,many,TGTGCCATCAGTAAGTCGGTCAGCGGGACGGCCGATCAGCCCCAGCATTTT,CAISKSVSGTADQPQHF
TRBJ1-2,13,TRBV12-3/TRBV12-4,NA,NA,TGTGCCAGCTGGAGACAGGTTAACTATGGCTACACCTTC,CASWRQVNYGYTF
TRBJ2-7,15,TRBV7-3,NA,NA,TGTGCCAGCAGCTTAACAGCTTACAGGGTCGACGAGCAGTACTTC,CASSLTAYRVDEQYF
TRBJ2-7,18,TRBV20-1,TRBD2,NA,TGCAGTGCCCGTGATACTAGCGGGGGCCCCAGTTTCTCCTACGAGCAGTACTTC,CSARDTSGGPSFSYEQYF
TRBJ1-5,18,TRBV4-3,NA,NA,TGCACCAGCAGCCAAGTCGCCTTCCCCCTAAGCGGCAATCAGCCCCAGCATTTT,CTSSQVAFPLSGNQPQHF